The sequence of this T cell receptor beta chain was determined in a study of T cells in Graves' hyperthyroidism and ophthalmopathy. Researchers took RNA transcripts and amplified the TCR beta CDR3 regions from them. TCR CDR3 underwent first-round RT-PCR with the HTBI primer set. TCRdb reprocessed the multiplex PCR reads with MiXCR, giving one entry per CDR3 protein. The table has nearly 750,000 distinct CDR3 sequences, roughly a third seen once; the top ten hold 30% to 40%. Study-wide points: Peripheral blood also featured most of the thyroid clonotypes expanded above 0.001.

In regard to this clonotype: Its antigen is unidentified.

Subjects aged 18 to 65 presented with newly diagnosed hyperthyroidism of less than 2 months' duration. Clinical symptoms, serum thyroxine and TRAb, thyroid ultrasound and orbital computed tomography together formed the diagnostic basis. This clonotype was sampled from a woman aged 40 to 55 with Graves' hyperthyroidism. Material for sequencing was blood.

CDR3 protein: CASRAGQGYGYTF. The CDR3, as DNA: TGTGCCAGCAGGGCCGGACAGGGCTATGGCTACACCTTC. The chain links TRBV2 to TRBJ1-2, with TRBD1 matching 8 bases. Germline values: CDR1 SNHLY, CDR2 FYNNEI. The CDR3 length is 13 residues. The J segment lost 4 bases and the V segment lost 6 bases, leaving 4 bases of the junction unmatched. Using reference TRBV2 and TRBJ1-2 for the parts outside the CDR3, the full variable domain is EPEVTQTPSHQVTQMGQEVILRCVPISNHLYFYWYRQILGQKVEFLVSFYNNEISEKSEIFDDQFSVERPDGSNFTLKIRSTKLEDSAMYFCASRAGQGYGYTFGSGTRLTVV.